This T cell receptor (beta chain) was sequenced in a study of blood T cell repertoires in COVID-19. Here immunoSEQ multiplex PCR was the method, and the copy in TCRdb shows in-frame clones only, minus some. The sample has 300,000 or so clones; roughly 87% are singletons. This TCR was recovered from a woman between 25 and 40 years old who had recovered from COVID-19. Sample: PBMCs or T cells enriched from blood (not recorded which).

This CDR3 is CASRATAGRETQYF. In DNA, the CDR3 is TGTGCCAGCAGAGCTACTGCAGGGAGGGAGACCCAGTACTTC. The chain links TRBV6-5 to TRBJ2-5; the D gene is possibly TRBD2 (6 bases). Trimming cost V 6 bases and J 5 bases, with 16 bases left between them. The V gene's germline CDR1 is MNHEY and CDR2 SVGAGI. The CDR3 runs 14 residues.